The 8 T cell receptor beta chains reported below all come from one sample, sequenced in a study of T cells after yellow fever vaccination. TCRdb recomputed calls from the 5' RACE reads with MiXCR, one row per CDR3 protein. The sample contains 200,000 to 250,000 distinct CDR3 sequences, under 3.5% of which appear only once. Sequenced material: CD4+ T cells sorted from PBMCs, taken 10 days after the yellow fever booster vaccination. Source of these receptors: a man in his late teens or twenties who received the YFV17D yellow fever vaccine.

Only a few counts were recorded for this clonotype. V and J are TRBV28 and TRBJ1-5; 9 bases line up with TRBD1. Losses at the gene ends were 10 bases for V and 7 bases for J; bases not matched to a gene: 11. The CDR3 spans 14 residues. Germline CDR1 is MDHEN and CDR2 is SYDVKM. CDR3 protein: CATKQRQGEQPQHF. CDR3 DNA: TGTGCCACCAAGCAGAGACAGGGGGAACAGCCCCAGCATTTT.

The rearrangement joins TRBV4-1 to TRBJ1-2, with D maybe TRBD1 (5 bases). The germline gives CDR1 MGHRA, CDR2 YSYEKL. The CDR3 totals 14 residues. Trimming took off 6 bases at V and 6 bases at J, with 17 bases between the two ends. CDR3 coding DNA: TGCGCCAGCAGGGGGAAATCGGGGGTCGATGGCTACACCTTC. Its protein is CASRGKSGVDGYTF.

This clonotype was detected only a few times. This chain connects TRBV7-9 to TRBJ2-3, with D uncertain. Germline values: CDR1 SEHNR, CDR2 FQNEAQ (reference sequence). V lost 2 bases to trimming and J lost 1 base, with 7 bases between them. This CDR3 has 14 residues. The CDR3 DNA reads as TGTGCCAGCAGCTTATTGGACGGCACAGATACGCAGTATTTT. Translated, it gives CASSLLDGTDTQYF.

A few counts support this clonotype. The chain has TRBV4-3 and TRBJ2-2, with 14 nucleotides matching TRBD2. V lost 0 bases and J lost 4; bases outside the gene matches: 1. Germline V lookup: CDR1 LGHNA, CDR2 YSLEER. This CDR3 comprises 17 residues. The DNA of the CDR3 is TGCGCCAGCAGCCAAGAGGGACTAGCGGGGGTCACCGGGGAGCTGTTTTTT. Translation gives CASSQEGLAGVTGELFF.

The chain recombines TRBV7-2 with TRBJ1-3; TRBD1 matches at 8 bases. Germline V CDR1 and CDR2: SGHTA, FQGNSA. This CDR3 has 14 amino acids. The V and J ends lost 5 bases and 7 bases, in that order; junction bases with no gene match: 7. CDR3 residues: CASSVQGVRNTIYF. The CDR3 nucleotides read TGTGCCAGCAGCGTACAGGGGGTGCGGAACACCATATATTTT.

V usage is TRBV7-6 and J usage is TRBJ1-2; D not certain. Germline V lookup: CDR1 SGHVS, CDR2 FNYEAQ. V lost 5 bases and J lost 3, with 13 bases in between. This CDR3 spans 14 amino acids. The CDR3 sequence: CASSPSAGDYGYTF. In nucleotides, the CDR3 is TGTGCCAGCAGCCCATCGGCGGGAGACTATGGCTACACCTTC. Full variable domain (missing parts from reference TRBV7-6 and TRBJ1-2): GAGVSQSPRYKVTKRGQDVALRCDPISGHVSLYWYRQALGQGPEFLTYFNYEAQQDKSGLPNDRFSAERPEGSISTLTIQRTEQRDSAMYRCASSPSAGDYGYTFGSGTRLTVV.

This sequence joins TRBV5-4 and TRBJ1-3, with a weak D call TRBD1 (6 bases). Germline V lookup: CDR1 SGHNT, CDR2 YYREEE (reference sequence). V was clipped by 6 bases and J by 0 bases, with 13 bases between them. This CDR3 is 15 amino acids long. CDR3 bases: TGTGCCAGCAAGGGGGGCCCGGACTCTGGAAACACCATATATTTT. This encodes CASKGGPDSGNTIYF.

This clonotype was detected many times. The J gene is TRBJ2-3, the V gene TRBV11-2; weak D call: TRBD2 (7 bases). This CDR3 region has 17 residues. Trimming stripped 3 bases from V and 5 bases from J, with 21 bases between. CDR1 SGHAT and CDR2 FQNNGV come from the germline V gene. CDR3 sequence (DNA): TGTGCCAGCAGCTTTCCCCGGGGGGCACTAGGTAGAGATACGCAGTATTTT. Translation gives CASSFPRGALGRDTQYF.